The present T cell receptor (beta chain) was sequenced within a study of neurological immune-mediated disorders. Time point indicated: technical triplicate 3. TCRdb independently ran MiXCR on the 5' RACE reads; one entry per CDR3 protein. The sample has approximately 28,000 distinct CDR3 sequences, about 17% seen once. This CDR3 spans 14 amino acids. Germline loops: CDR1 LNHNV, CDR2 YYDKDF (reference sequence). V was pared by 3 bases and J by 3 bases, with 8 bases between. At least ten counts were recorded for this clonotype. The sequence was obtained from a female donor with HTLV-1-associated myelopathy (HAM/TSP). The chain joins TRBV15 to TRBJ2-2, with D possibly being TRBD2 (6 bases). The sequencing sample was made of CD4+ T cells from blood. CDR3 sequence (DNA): TGTGCCACCAGCAGGGACTATCACACCGGGGAGCTGTTTTTT. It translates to CATSRDYHTGELFF.